Below, 9 T cell receptor delta chains from the same sample are listed, as sequenced in a study of gamma-delta T cells after stem cell transplantation. TCRdb re-processed the RT-PCR reads using CATT. This sample yields 1,100 or so delta-chain clones, of which under 3.5% are seen a single time; around two thirds belongs to the top ten. The sequencing sample was made of gamma-delta T cells. These receptors were collected from a human donor. It is not recorded whose cells these are; they may come from a transplant donor.

In regard to this clone: A far larger clone is just one base off, so this is likely a read error. The sample has other DNA sequences that encode this CDR3 too. The chain carries TRDV2 and TRDJ1; 7 bases align to TRDD3. Unmatched junction bases numbered 5, after V lost 0 bases and J lost 2 bases. Germline V gene sequence: CDR1 GEAIGNYY, CDR2 EKD. This CDR3 comprises 15 residues. The CDR3, as DNA: TGTGCCTGTGACACCGTGGGGGAAGTTACCGATAAACTCATCTTT. It encodes CACDTVGEVTDKLIF.

This clone was counted only a few times. A much larger clone lies a single base off, so this may be a read error. The chain uses TRDV1 and TRDJ1; 8 bases are a match to TRDD3. Germline V CDR1 and CDR2: TSWWSYY, QGS. CDR3 length: 21 amino acids. In DNA form, the CDR3 reads TGTGCTCCTGGGGAGCCGATCCTCTTCCCCTGGGGGAGCTTGGTCACCGATAAACTCATCTTT. Encoded protein: CAPGEPILFPWGSLVTDKLIF.

This clone is termed medium-sized. The CDR3 loop is CAFLDGKIDKLIF. The CDR3 coding sequence is TGTGCCTTTTTAGACGGGAAGATCGATAAACTCATCTTT. V is TRDV3 and J is TRDJ1; D is ambiguous. The CDR3 consists of 13 residues. Germline V gives CDR1 TVYSNPD, CDR2 GDNSRS (reference sequence). The V gene lost 2 bases and the J gene lost 4 bases, with 14 bases spanning the gap.

In regard to this clone: This sequence is one base from a far larger clone and is likely a read error. The chain carries TRDV1 and TRDJ1, with 10 bases lining up with TRDD3. Germline lookup yields CDR1 TSWWSYY and CDR2 QGS. CDR3 length: 24 residues. CDR3: CAPGELYYPRWGILIGLYTDKLIF. CDR3 nucleotides: TGTGCTCCTGGGGAACTTTATTACCCCCGTTGGGGGATACTAATCGGGCTGTACACCGATAAACTCATCTTT.

In the case of this clone: This likely came from a read error, as a far larger clone is one base away. The sample carries other DNA sequences with the same CDR3. V and J are TRDV2 and TRDJ1; TRDD3 matches at 13 bases. Germline V gene data show CDR1 as GEAIGNYY and CDR2 as EKD. This CDR3 region has 19 residues. V was pared by 0 bases and J by 0 bases, with 9 bases of the junction left unmatched. The CDR3 DNA follows: TGTGCCTGTGACACCTTATCACTGGGGGATACGGTGGACACCGATAAACTCATCTTT. Translating gives CACDTLSLGDTVDTDKLIF.

Concerning this clone: TCRdb's listed protein matches a much larger clone and diverges from this DNA's translation at residue 21, likely through a read error; the protein shown comes from the DNA. The chain is built from TRDV1 and TRDJ1; 11 bases align to TRDD3. In germline, CDR1 is TSWWSYY, CDR2 QGS. The CDR3 contains 23 residues. CDR3 residues: CALGEQFFLRLVGDTRDTDKPIF. CDR3 DNA sequence: TGTGCTCTTGGGGAACAATTCTTCCTACGTTTAGTGGGGGATACGAGGGACACCGATAAACCCATCTTT.

For this clone: With only one base between it and a far larger clone, this is likely a read error. The identical CDR3 is also encoded by other nucleotide sequences in the sample. This chain connects TRDV3 to TRDJ3, with D uncertain. The germline V gene encodes CDR1 TVYSNPD and CDR2 GDNSRS (reference sequence). The CDR3 length is 16 residues. Trimming removed 3 bases from V and 5 bases from J, with 17 bases in between. The CDR3 here is CAFYPGSPRDTRQMFF. For the CDR3, the DNA is TGTGCCTTCTATCCTGGCTCTCCCCGGGACACCCGACAGATGTTTTTC.

This clone was counted between two and nine times. A far larger clone is one nucleotide away, so this likely arose from a read error. The chain is built from TRDV2 and TRDJ1; D gene uncertain. CDR3 length: 14 amino acids. V lost 3 bases and J lost 4, with 14 bases in between. Germline V CDR1 and CDR2: GEAIGNYY, EKD. The CDR3 sequence is CACDQRELNDKLIF. In DNA, the CDR3 is TGTGCCTGTGACCAGAGGGAGCTTAACGATAAACTCATCTTT.

By its share, this clone is medium-sized. At the DNA level, this CDR3 is encoded by other sequences in the same sample as well. The chain has TRDV1 and TRDJ1, with 12 bases identical to TRDD3. The CDR3 is 28 residues long. J lost 0 bases, V lost 6 bases, and 41 bases had no gene match. CDR1 and CDR2 from the germline V gene are TSWWSYY and QGS. CDR3 region: CALGHAFAPGKPGGYALHLSPYTDKLIF. The DNA of the CDR3 is TGTGCTCTTGGCCACGCTTTCGCTCCGGGTAAACCTGGGGGATACGCGCTTCATCTATCGCCGTACACCGATAAACTCATCTTT.